The text below deals with one T cell receptor beta chain. The assay was immunoSEQ multiplex PCR, and TCRdb's table has in-frame clones only and misses some. The data show around 58,000 clones, 90% to 96% seen once. The data stem from a study of control samples from healthy donors and cancer patients. Trimming cost V 6 bases and J 6 bases, with 9 bases left between them. CDR1 and CDR2 (germline): LNHDA, SQIVND (reference sequence). This CDR3 has 12 amino acids. The chain carries TRBV19 and TRBJ1-5, with a weak D call TRBD1 (6 bases). Sequenced sample: blood. The clonotype comes from a woman aged 18-35 years in good health. The CDR3 here is CASSTGFQPQHF. The CDR3 region has the DNA TGTGCCAGTAGCACAGGGTTTCAGCCCCAGCATTTT.